A single sample gave rise to the 19 T cell receptor beta chains below, sequenced in a study of blood T cells in healthy people across ages. A second PCR, run for roughly 7 to 12 cycles, used a sample-barcoded 5' primer plus a J-beta primer mix. Using its own MiXCR run on the 5' RACE reads, TCRdb lists one record per CDR3 protein. Of about 2 million distinct CDR3 sequences detected, roughly 50% appear once; the ten largest clones hold over 2%. Input material: blood. Receptor source: a woman aged 40 to 50 in good health.

This rearrangement joins TRBV6-2 or TRBV6-3 to TRBJ1-5; D is unclear. The germline CDR1 and CDR2 sequences are MNHEY and SVGEGT. Trimming left V 4 bases short and J 3 bases short, with 13 bases between. This CDR3 contains 15 residues. The CDR3 is CASSSPWGVNQPQHF. For the CDR3, the DNA is TGTGCCAGCAGTTCCCCATGGGGAGTCAATCAGCCCCAGCATTTT.

This clonotype came up a few times. The genes are TRBV2 and TRBJ2-4; unclear D gene. The V gene's germline CDR1 is SNHLY and CDR2 FYNNEI. The CDR3 consists of 13 residues. Trimming removed 3 bases from V and 2 bases from J, with 5 bases in between. The CDR3 DNA reads TGTGCCAGCAGTGATGGCACCAAAAACATTCAGTACTTC. This codes for CASSDGTKNIQYF.

The J gene is TRBJ1-2, the V gene TRBV7-9; TRBD1 matches 8 bases. The CDR3 loop spans 11 amino acids. Losses at the gene ends were 10 bases for V and 6 bases for J; bases not matched to a gene: 4. The germline V gene has CDR1 SEHNR and CDR2 FQNEAQ (reference sequence). As DNA, the CDR3 is TGTGCCATGACAGGGGAGGATGGCTACACCTTC. Its translation is CAMTGEDGYTF.

The chain employs TRBV6-6 and TRBJ2-5; 7 bases map to TRBD2. CDR1 MNHNY and CDR2 SVGAGI come from the germline V gene (reference sequence). The CDR3 is made up of 16 amino acids. The V segment lost 4 bases and the J segment 1 base; nucleotides outside the gene matches: 9. The CDR3 DNA is TGTGCCAGCAGTTCTGGGACTATACCTCCCCAAGAGACCCAGTACTTC. As protein: CASSSGTIPPQETQYF.

The chain combines TRBV12-3 or TRBV12-4 with TRBJ1-2, with a possible D match to TRBD1 (6 bases). Trimming took off 5 bases at V and 4 bases at J, with 14 bases between the two ends. The CDR3 is 14 amino acids. CDR3 in amino acids: CASSGQTSIYGYTF. In nucleotides, the CDR3 is TGTGCCAGCAGTGGACAGACCTCCATCTATGGCTACACCTTC.

A note on this clonotype: An end of the junction differs from the germline gene, which may be a read error. The chain carries TRBV11-2 and TRBJ2-6, with 9 bases matching TRBD1. Germline assignment: CDR1 SGHAT and CDR2 FQNNGV. The CDR3 is 17 amino acids. The CDR3 coding sequence is TGTGCCAGCAGCTTCACAGGGGGCGCGTCCGGGGCCAGCGTCCTGACTTTC. It codes for CASSFTGGASGASVLTF.

This sequence joins TRBV7-2 and TRBJ2-2, with D tentatively TRBD1 or TRBD2 (5 bases each). CDR1 is SGHTA and CDR2 is FQGNSA in the germline V gene. The CDR3 length is 16 residues. V lost 1 base and J lost 2, with 11 bases in between. This CDR3 reads CASSLVGTSNTGELFF. As DNA, the CDR3 is TGTGCCAGCAGCTTAGTGGGGACGAGTAACACCGGGGAGCTGTTTTTT.

The rearrangement joins TRBV20-1 to TRBJ1-2, with D unclear. This CDR3 region has 15 residues. Germline assignment: CDR1 DFQATT and CDR2 SNEGSKA (reference sequence). Trimming removed 0 bases at V and 6 bases at J, with 17 bases between. DNA of the CDR3: TGCAGTGCTAGAGAGAAATTAACCTGGGAGCATGGCTACACCTTC. Translating gives CSAREKLTWEHGYTF.

The V call is TRBV5-1, the J call TRBJ2-5; 10 bases agree with TRBD1. CDR3 length: 16 amino acids. V gave up 1 base and J gave up 3 bases; unmatched junction bases: 6. Germline CDR1 SGHRS, CDR2 YFSETQ. The CDR3 region has the DNA TGCGCCAGCAGCTTGTTTTCGGGACAGGGGAAAGAGACCCAGTACTTC. Translating gives CASSLFSGQGKETQYF.

The J gene is TRBJ2-3, the V gene TRBV6-6; 11 positions agree with TRBD1. Germline V lookup: CDR1 MNHNY, CDR2 SVGAGI (reference sequence). There are 16 residues in the CDR3. V shed 6 bases and J 3 bases; nucleotides not matched to a gene: 8. This CDR3 is CASSLPRDRGTDTQYF. As DNA, the CDR3 is TGTGCCAGCAGCCTGCCTCGGGACAGGGGGACAGATACGCAGTATTTT.

There are a few counts of this clonotype. The rearrangement links TRBV7-9 to TRBJ2-7, with D possibly being TRBD2 (6 bases). V lost 3 bases and J 3 bases, leaving 15 bases between the germline ends. This CDR3 spans 15 amino acids. Germline CDR1 SEHNR, CDR2 FQNEAQ (reference sequence). DNA of the CDR3: TGTGCCAGCAGCTTTACCCCGACTAGGCACTACGAGCAGTACTTC. The encoded protein is CASSFTPTRHYEQYF.

This clonotype has more than one count but fewer than ten. This sequence joins TRBV9 and TRBJ2-1; D possibly uses TRBD1 or TRBD2 (6 bases each). The V gene's germline CDR1 is SGDLS and CDR2 YYNGEE. V lost 2 bases and J 9 bases, leaving 18 bases between the germline ends. This CDR3 has 15 residues. In nucleotides, the CDR3 is TGTGCCAGCAGCGTTCAAGGGGGGCATCGAGGTGAGCAGTTCTTC. Translating it yields CASSVQGGHRGEQFF.

This chain connects TRBV14 to TRBJ2-7, with 9 bases that match TRBD1. The CDR3 length is 15 residues. Trimming at V came to 4 bases and at J to 8 bases, leaving 12 bases not matched to a gene. The germline CDR1 and CDR2 sequences are SGHDN and FVKESK. In DNA, the CDR3 is TGTGCCAGCAGCCGAGGAGGGACAGGGAGCTGGAAGCAGTACTTC. Amino acid sequence: CASSRGGTGSWKQYF.

A few counts support this clonotype. The V call is TRBV29-1, the J call TRBJ2-7, with D hard to call. The germline gives CDR1 SQVTM, CDR2 ANQGSEA. The length of the CDR3 is 12 residues. V was clipped by 4 bases and J by 3 bases, with 10 bases between them. The CDR3 is CSVVDGIYEQYF. CDR3 nucleotide sequence: TGCAGCGTTGTGGATGGGATCTACGAGCAGTACTTC.

This clonotype was counted only a few times. The rearrangement uses TRBV6-6 and TRBJ2-4; D is possibly TRBD1 (6 bases). The CDR3 length is 16 residues. Looked up from germline, CDR1 is MNHNY and CDR2 is SVGAGI (reference sequence). The V and J ends lost 4 bases and 0 bases respectively, with 13 bases between them. The CDR3 spells CASSSTGLLAKNIQYF. Here the CDR3 DNA reads TGTGCCAGCAGTTCTACAGGGTTACTAGCCAAAAACATTCAGTACTTC.

The chain has TRBV27 and TRBJ1-2; 7 bases are a match to TRBD1. The germline V gene has CDR1 MNHEY and CDR2 SMNVEV (reference sequence). V lost 7 bases and J lost 8; bases outside the gene matches: 10. The length of the CDR3 is 13 residues. CDR3 sequence reads: CASTGGDRVGYTF. Written as DNA, the CDR3 is TGTGCCAGCACGGGGGGTGACAGGGTGGGCTACACCTTC.

V gene TRBV6-6 combines with J gene TRBJ1-2; no reliable D call. CDR1 and CDR2 from the germline V gene are MNHNY and SVGAGI (reference sequence). This CDR3 contains 14 residues. V was cut by 6 bases and J by 7 bases, with 18 bases left in between. The CDR3 DNA sequence: TGTGCCAGCAGCCCTGGCACGGGTTTTGGTGGCTACACCTTC. As protein: CASSPGTGFGGYTF.

The genes are TRBV3-1 and TRBJ1-1; D unclear. V dropped 1 base and J dropped 8 bases, with 14 bases sitting between them. Germline assignment: CDR1 LGHDT and CDR2 YNNKEL (reference sequence). There are 14 residues in the CDR3. The CDR3 reads CASSQGVRGSEAFF. The CDR3 DNA sequence: TGTGCCAGCAGCCAAGGGGTAAGAGGATCCGAAGCTTTCTTT. The full variable domain, rest sourced from reference TRBV3-1 and TRBJ1-1, is DTAVSQTPKYLVTQMGNDKSIKCEQNLGHDTMYWYKQDSKKFLKIMFSYNNKELIINETVPNRFSPKSPDKAHLNLHINSLELGDSAVYFCASSQGVRGSEAFFGQGTRLTVV.

This clonotype was detected only a few times. The chain couples TRBV28 to TRBJ2-5; the match to TRBD2 covers 7 bases. The germline V gene has CDR1 MDHEN and CDR2 SYDVKM. CDR3 length: 15 amino acids. V shed 6 bases and J 5 bases; nucleotides not matched to a gene: 12. CDR3 DNA sequence: TGTGCCAGCAGACGTCTAGCGGAAAGCGTGGAGACCCAGTACTTC. This gives the protein CASRRLAESVETQYF.